The 11 T cell receptor beta chains below all came from one sample that was sequenced in a study of Ad26.COV2.S vaccination and SARS-CoV-2 variants. Specified treatment: about 20 received Ad26.COV2.S at low or high dose, single or two shots; 5 received placebo; per-sample allocation not given. Day 63 after the first injection of vaccine or placebo was the sampling time. Sequencing used immunoSEQ multiplex PCR; TCRdb keeps in-frame clones, though not all of them. In the table there are approximately 340,000 clones, roughly 85% of which are singletons. The specimen comprised peripheral blood, sampled in a trial of Ad26.COV2.S vaccine versus placebo. These receptors were obtained from a person between 18 and 60 years old who received the Ad26.COV2.S COVID-19 vaccine or a placebo.

The CDR3 spells CASSPIDSQETQYF. For the CDR3, the DNA is TGTGCCAGCTCACCTATAGACAGTCAAGAGACCCAGTACTTC. This chain links TRBV18 with TRBJ2-5, with D possibly being TRBD1 (5 bases). Looked up from germline, CDR1 is KGHSH and CDR2 is LQKENI. This CDR3 contains 14 residues. V dropped 3 bases and J dropped 2 bases, with 10 bases sitting between them. Looking up the rest from reference TRBV18 and TRBJ2-5 gives the full variable domain: NAGVMQNPRHLVRRRGQEARLRCSPMKGHSHVYWYRQLPEEGLKFMVYLQKENIIDESGMPKERFSAEFPKEGPSILRIQQVVRGDSAAYFCASSPIDSQETQYFGPGTRLLVL.

V is TRBV5-1 and J is TRBJ2-7, with TRBD1 identical over 7 bases. Trimming at V came to 3 bases and at J to 4 bases, leaving 7 bases not matched to a gene. This CDR3 has 14 residues. In germline, CDR1 is SGHRS, CDR2 YFSETQ. CDR3 amino acids: CASSSTGLEYEQYF. The CDR3 DNA sequence: TGCGCCAGCAGCTCGACAGGGTTGGAGTACGAGCAGTACTTC.

This chain uses TRBV5-1 with TRBJ2-3; tentatively, D is TRBD2 (5 bases). This CDR3 is 12 amino acids long. From germline, CDR1 is SGHRS and CDR2 YFSETQ. V was cut by 6 bases and J by 2 bases, with 7 bases left in between. The CDR3 protein is CASKEDTDTQYF. In DNA form, the CDR3 reads TGCGCCAGCAAGGAGGACACAGATACGCAGTATTTT.

This chain joins TRBV7-9 and TRBJ1-1; 9 nucleotides match TRBD1. The J segment lost 0 bases and the V segment lost 5 bases, leaving 7 bases of the junction unmatched. Germline V lookup: CDR1 SEHNR, CDR2 FQNEAQ (reference sequence). The CDR3 is 16 residues long. The CDR3 coding sequence is TGTGCCAGCAGCCCCGGGACAGGGAATATGAACACTGAAGCTTTCTTT. It is translated as CASSPGTGNMNTEAFF.

Turning to this clone: The junction does not match germline at one end; this may be a read error. CDR3 nucleotide sequence: TGTGCCAGCAATTACCCACAGGGCTCAACCTACGAGCAGTACTTC. Translation: CASNYPQGSTYEQYF. The gene calls are TRBV6-2 or TRBV6-3 and TRBJ2-7; tentative D call: TRBD1 (6 bases). Germline V gives CDR1 MNHEY, CDR2 SVGEGT. The CDR3 is 15 amino acids.

This chain links TRBV5-5 with TRBJ2-7; D unclear. The CDR3 covers 12 residues. V lost 1 base to trimming and J lost 7 bases, with 9 bases between them. The V gene's germline CDR1 is SGHKS and CDR2 YYEKEE (reference sequence). The CDR3 nucleotides read TGTGCCAGCAGCTTGCTTACGACGGAGCAGTACTTC. This encodes CASSLLTTEQYF.

This chain uses TRBV5-1 with TRBJ1-2; tentative D call: TRBD1 (5 bases). The CDR3 covers 12 residues. V lost 1 base and J 8 bases, leaving 9 bases between the germline ends. The germline V gene has CDR1 SGHRS and CDR2 YFSETQ. In DNA, the CDR3 is TGCGCCAGCAGCTTGCAGGGTGAGGGCTACACCTTC. This sequence encodes CASSLQGEGYTF. The variable domain in full, completed from reference TRBV5-1 and TRBJ1-2, reads KAGVTQTPRYLIKTRGQQVTLSCSPISGHRSVSWYQQTPGQGLQFLFEYFSETQRNKGNFPGRFSGRQFSNSRSEMNVSTLELGDSALYLCASSLQGEGYTFGSGTRLTVV.

The chain is built from TRBV5-1 and TRBJ1-4, with TRBD1 matching over 7 bases. Germline V gives CDR1 SGHRS, CDR2 YFSETQ. This CDR3 has 15 amino acids. V shed 2 bases and J 5 bases; nucleotides not matched to a gene: 6. Written as DNA, the CDR3 is TGCGCCAGCAGCTTAGGGGACAGAAAGAATGAAAAACTGTTTTTT. Amino acid sequence: CASSLGDRKNEKLFF.

The chain recombines TRBV13 with TRBJ2-1; no clear D. CDR3 length equals 14 residues. The V gene lost 0 bases and the J gene lost 6 bases, with 9 bases spanning the gap. Germline V gene data show CDR1 as PRHDT and CDR2 as FYEKMQ (reference sequence). The CDR3 protein is CASSLGAQTNEQFF. The CDR3 nucleotides are TGTGCCAGCAGCTTAGGCGCGCAAACCAATGAGCAGTTCTTC.

This clone was detected only a few times. The genes are TRBV7-2 and TRBJ1-3; 7 positions match TRBD1. CDR1 is SGHTA and CDR2 is FQGNSA in the germline V gene. The V and J ends lost 8 bases and 0 bases, in that order; junction bases with no gene match: 4. The CDR3 covers 14 residues. The CDR3 loop is CASRRGPSGNTIYF. CDR3 DNA sequence: TGTGCCAGCCGAAGGGGGCCCTCTGGAAACACCATATATTTT. Variable domain in full (rest from reference TRBV7-2 and TRBJ1-3): GAGVSQSPSNKVTEKGKDVELRCDPISGHTALYWYRQSLGQGLEFLIYFQGNSAPDKSGLPSDRFSAERTGGSVSTLTIQRTQQEDSAVYLCASRRGPSGNTIYFGEGSWLTVV.

V and J are TRBV18 and TRBJ2-3; maybe TRBD2 (6 bases). This CDR3 contains 14 residues. Germline CDR1 and CDR2: KGHSH and LQKENI. Trimming removed 3 bases at V and 5 bases at J, with 12 bases between. The CDR3 DNA sequence: TGTGCCAGCTCACCGGAGGGACGGGGAGATACGCAGTATTTT. This encodes CASSPEGRGDTQYF.